This entry lists 14 T cell receptor beta chains sequenced from one sample in a study of a mutant IDH1 vaccine in newly diagnosed glioma. Assay used: immunoSEQ multiplex PCR; TCRdb lists only in-frame clones, some missing. The sample holds tens of thousands of clones, about four fifths seen once. Time point specified: baseline, week 1 (first vaccination visit). The treatment is: pre-vaccination baseline after standard-of-care therapy. Sequenced here: PBMCs, sampled from a glioma patient treated with radiotherapy, temozolomide or both. Receptors were obtained from a woman between 50 and 59 years old with glioma.

The gene calls are TRBV2 and TRBJ1-1, with D unclear. V was clipped by 5 bases and J by 7 bases, with 14 bases between them. This CDR3 region has 13 residues. From germline, CDR1 is SNHLY and CDR2 FYNNEI. CDR3 nucleotide sequence: TGTGCCAGCAGTCCGGAGGGCGGGCTTGAAGCTTTCTTT. This gives the protein CASSPEGGLEAFF.

This clone was seen a few times. V and J are TRBV6-4 and TRBJ2-5; unclear D gene. The J call may be wrong; the DNA end is better matched by TRBJ2-7. The CDR3 is 13 amino acids. Germline V gene lookup returns CDR1 MRHNA and CDR2 SNTAGT. CDR3 in amino acids: CASSDSFSYEQYF. The CDR3 DNA sequence: TGTGCCAGCAGTGACAGCTTCTCCTACGAGCAGTACTTC.

The V and J genes are TRBV5-1 and TRBJ2-1; TRBD1 matches at 7 bases. Germline assignment: CDR1 SGHRS and CDR2 YFSETQ. The V and J ends lost 3 bases and 5 bases, in that order; junction bases with no gene match: 11. The CDR3 is made up of 16 amino acids. CDR3 nucleotides: TGCGCCAGCAGCTCACAACCGGGACAGTCCAACAATGAGCAGTTCTTC. Translating gives CASSSQPGQSNNEQFF.

This clone was seen more than once but under ten times. V and J are TRBV28 and TRBJ1-2; D not resolved. The CDR3 totals 13 residues. V gave up 5 bases and J gave up 6 bases, with 13 bases separating them. Germline V gene data show CDR1 as MDHEN and CDR2 as SYDVKM. The DNA of the CDR3 is TGTGCCAGCAGTCACGACCCCTACAATGGCTACACCTTC. Encoded protein: CASSHDPYNGYTF.

This rearrangement joins TRBV27 to TRBJ1-6; 7 positions match TRBD1. From germline, CDR1 is MNHEY and CDR2 SMNVEV (reference sequence). Trimming removed 5 bases from V and 7 bases from J; junction bases left unmatched: 8. The length of the CDR3 is 15 residues. The CDR3 sequence is CASSHRDSLNSPLHF. The CDR3 coding sequence is TGTGCCAGCAGTCACCGGGACAGCTTGAATTCACCCCTCCACTTT.

This rearrangement joins TRBV7-2 to TRBJ2-4, with TRBD2 matching 8 bases. The CDR3 sequence is 14 residues long. The germline gives CDR1 SGHTA, CDR2 FQGNSA. V trimming: 5 bases; J trimming: 4 bases; junction bases outside the gene matches: 4. CDR3 nucleotide sequence: TGTGCCAGCAGCACCGGCGGGGGGAAAAACATTCAGTACTTC. Translation: CASSTGGGKNIQYF.

In its sample, this clone was seen once. V is TRBV6-5 and J is TRBJ1-3; the D gene is possibly TRBD1 (5 bases). CDR1 and CDR2 from the germline V gene are MNHEY and SVGAGI. This CDR3 has 15 amino acids. The V end was cut by 0 bases, the J end by 5 bases, with 11 bases between. Here the CDR3 reads CASSYSSRARNTIYF. The CDR3 nucleotides read TGTGCCAGCAGTTACTCTTCCAGGGCTCGAAACACCATATATTTT.

This sequence joins TRBV5-4 and TRBJ1-1, with a weak D call TRBD1 (5 bases). Germline CDR1 SGHNT, CDR2 YYREEE (reference sequence). V gave up 0 bases and J gave up 3 bases, with 12 bases separating them. The CDR3 totals 15 residues. CDR3 sequence reads: CASSLVGQGDTEAFF. The DNA for the CDR3 is TGTGCCAGCAGCTTGGTTGGCCAGGGAGACACTGAAGCTTTCTTT.

The chain recombines TRBV10-3 with TRBJ2-7, with unresolved D. The CDR3 is 15 residues long. V shed 4 bases and J shed 0 bases, with 13 bases lying between them. Germline loops: CDR1 ENHRY, CDR2 SYGVKD. The CDR3 is CAISGSSLTSYEQYF. CDR3 bases: TGTGCCATCAGTGGTAGCTCCTTGACCTCCTACGAGCAGTACTTC.

This clone qualifies as medium-sized. The chain combines TRBV9 with TRBJ1-6; D is uncertain. The V gene lost 0 bases and the J gene lost 15 bases, with 7 bases spanning the gap. Germline values: CDR1 SGDLS, CDR2 YYNGEE. The CDR3 spans 11 residues. The CDR3: CASSVDGNLHF. The CDR3 DNA reads as TGTGCCAGCAGCGTAGACGGGAACCTCCACTTT.

V and J are TRBV7-9 and TRBJ1-5; TRBD1 might be the D (5 bases). Germline values: CDR1 SEHNR, CDR2 FQNEAQ (reference sequence). V was clipped by 4 bases and J by 3 bases, with 10 bases between them. The CDR3 has 14 amino acids. This chain's CDR3 is CASSYGHNNQPQHF. In DNA form, the CDR3 reads TGTGCCAGCAGCTACGGACACAACAATCAGCCCCAGCATTTT.

The chain employs TRBV29-1 and TRBJ1-5; TRBD1 matches at 12 bases. Germline CDR1 reads SQVTM; CDR2 reads ANQGSEA. V lost 5 bases and J lost 7; bases outside the gene matches: 6. The CDR3 spans 14 residues. CDR3 coding DNA: TGCAGCGTTTCCGGGACAGGGGGCGACCAGCCCCAGCATTTT. It yields the protein CSVSGTGGDQPQHF.

This clone was counted a few times. The J gene is TRBJ1-2, the V gene TRBV6-5; D ambiguous. Germline CDR1 MNHEY, CDR2 SVGAGI. V lost 4 bases to trimming and J lost 8 bases, with 14 bases between them. The CDR3 totals 13 residues. DNA of the CDR3: TGTGCCAGCAGTTCCTCCTATCCGGAAGGCTACACCTTC. It is translated as CASSSSYPEGYTF.

V is TRBV2 and J is TRBJ2-3; D is ambiguous. The CDR3 is 15 amino acids. Germline lookup yields CDR1 SNHLY and CDR2 FYNNEI. Trimming cost V 5 bases and J 4 bases, with 16 bases left between them. The CDR3 loop is CASSSGGYAADTQYF. The CDR3 nucleotides are TGTGCCAGCAGTTCAGGTGGTTACGCAGCAGATACGCAGTATTTT. The full variable domain, with the rest looked up from reference TRBV2 and TRBJ2-3, is EPEVTQTPSHQVTQMGQEVILRCVPISNHLYFYWYRQILGQKVEFLVSFYNNEISEKSEIFDDQFSVERPDGSNFTLKIRSTKLEDSAMYFCASSSGGYAADTQYFGPGTRLTVL.